Following are 24 T cell receptor beta chains from one sample sequenced in a study of blood T cell repertoires in COVID-19. Assay: immunoSEQ multiplex PCR; the TCRdb copy retains only in-frame clones and omits some. The sample lists 150,000 to 200,000 clones; approximately 87% were seen once. The sequenced material came from peripheral blood. These receptors all stem from a young woman who had recovered from COVID-19.

The chain joins TRBV4-3 to TRBJ2-3; maybe TRBD1 (6 bases). The CDR3 consists of 19 residues. Germline CDR1 reads LGHNA; CDR2 reads YSLEER. Trimming stripped 0 bases from V and 4 bases from J, with 23 bases between. This CDR3 reads CASSQDYPTRQGLADTQYF. CDR3 bases: TGCGCCAGCAGCCAAGATTATCCCACCCGGCAGGGGTTGGCAGATACGCAGTATTTT.

This chain connects TRBV7-9 to TRBJ2-3, with TRBD2 matching over 7 bases. Germline lookup yields CDR1 SEHNR and CDR2 FQNEAQ (reference sequence). CDR3 length: 14 amino acids. Trimming cost V 5 bases and J 1 base; bases outside gene matches: 3. The CDR3 DNA follows: TGTGCCAGCAGCCCCAGCGGGGGCACAGATACGCAGTATTTT. Its translation: CASSPSGGTDTQYF.

About this clone: The junction departs from germline at one end; a sequencing error may be responsible. The gene calls are TRBV29-1 and TRBJ1-3; perhaps TRBD1 as D (6 bases). The CDR3 is 13 residues long. The germline V gene encodes CDR1 SQVTM and CDR2 ANQGSEA. CDR3 nucleotide sequence: TGCAGCGTGGAAGACAGGCAACGAAACACCATATATTTT. It encodes CSVEDRQRNTIYF.

The table lists this clone with a few counts. The rearrangement joins TRBV11-3 to TRBJ2-5; D gene ambiguous. The ends were cut back, 1 base at V and 0 bases at J, with 6 bases in the middle. The CDR3 has 14 amino acids. Germline lookup yields CDR1 SGHNT and CDR2 YENEEA. The CDR3 region is CASSLGGNQETQYF. Written as DNA, the CDR3 is TGTGCCAGCAGCTTAGGCGGAAACCAAGAGACCCAGTACTTC. Combining the CDR3 with reference TRBV11-3 and TRBJ2-5 gives the whole variable domain EAGVVQSPRYKIIEKKQPVAFWCNPISGHNTLYWYLQNLGQGPELLIRYENEEAVDDSQLPKDRFSAERLKGVDSTLKIQPAELGDSAVYLCASSLGGNQETQYFGPGTRLLVL.

The chain links TRBV19 to TRBJ2-4; possible D gene TRBD1, 6 bases. The CDR3 consists of 14 residues. Deletions cut 2 bases from V and 7 bases from J, with 12 bases between. Germline V gives CDR1 LNHDA, CDR2 SQIVND (reference sequence). The CDR3 region has the DNA TGTGCCAGTAGTATATCGGTCCAGGGGAACATTCAGTACTTC. It translates to CASSISVQGNIQYF. The complete variable domain, with remaining parts taken from reference TRBV19 and TRBJ2-4, reads DGGITQSPKYLFRKEGQNVTLSCEQNLNHDAMYWYRQDPGQGLRLIYYSQIVNDFQKGDIAEGYSVSREKKESFPLTVTSAQKNPTAFYLCASSISVQGNIQYFGAGTRLSVL.

The V and J genes are TRBV7-2 and TRBJ2-7, with D possibly TRBD2 on 6 matching bases. From germline, CDR1 is SGHTA and CDR2 FQGNSA. The V end lost 2 bases, the J end lost 6 bases, and 11 bases lay between the germline ends. The CDR3 extends over 13 amino acids. CDR3 nucleotide sequence: TGTGCCAGCAGCTTACGCGGGGACGGCGAGCAGTACGTC. Its translation: CASSLRGDGEQYV.

This chain joins TRBV6-5 and TRBJ1-2, with D unclear. Germline CDR1 is MNHEY and CDR2 is SVGAGI. With 4 bases removed from V and 7 bases from J, the gap between germline ends came to 10 bases. The CDR3 length is 12 residues. CDR3 coding DNA: TGTGCCAGCAGTTTTTCATTCGGTGGCTACACCTTC. It codes for CASSFSFGGYTF.

J is TRBJ2-4 and V is TRBV6-1; no firm D call. The CDR3 spans 15 residues. V lost 2 bases and J 2 bases, leaving 10 bases between the germline ends. Germline CDR1 and CDR2: MNHNS and SASEGT. This chain's CDR3 is CASSELRKTKNIQYF. The CDR3 DNA is TGTGCCAGCAGTGAACTGCGGAAAACCAAAAACATTCAGTACTTC.

The CDR3 DNA follows: TGTGCCAGCAGACAGGGAGAAGGCTACACCTTC. It yields the protein CASRQGEGYTF. This chain connects TRBV6-5 to TRBJ1-2; possibly TRBD1 for D (6 bases). CDR3 size: 11 residues. V was trimmed by 6 bases and J by 8 bases, leaving 10 bases between them. The germline V gene encodes CDR1 MNHEY and CDR2 SVGAGI.

The table lists this clone with a few counts. The J gene is TRBJ2-1, the V gene TRBV19; D gene uncertain. There are 14 residues in the CDR3. Germline V CDR1 and CDR2: LNHDA, SQIVND (reference sequence). The V end was cut by 3 bases, the J end by 3 bases, with 9 bases between. CDR3 sequence: CASSIVGYYNEQFF. CDR3 bases: TGTGCCAGTAGTATTGTGGGCTACTACAATGAGCAGTTCTTC. Together with reference TRBV19 and TRBJ2-1, the CDR3 gives the full variable domain: DGGITQSPKYLFRKEGQNVTLSCEQNLNHDAMYWYRQDPGQGLRLIYYSQIVNDFQKGDIAEGYSVSREKKESFPLTVTSAQKNPTAFYLCASSIVGYYNEQFFGPGTRLTVL.

The chain carries TRBV29-1 and TRBJ1-2, with D perhaps matching TRBD1 (5 bases). Between the trimmed V and J ends, which lost 4 bases and 5 bases, there was a span of 20 bases. Germline lookup yields CDR1 SQVTM and CDR2 ANQGSEA. This CDR3 has 15 amino acids. CDR3 coding DNA: TGCAGCGTTGGGGCAGGGATCCCCGGGCTTTATGGCTACACCTTC. It encodes CSVGAGIPGLYGYTF.

The chain is built from TRBV6-5 and TRBJ2-1; 7 bases agree with TRBD2. Germline V CDR1 and CDR2: MNHEY, SVGAGI. Losses at the gene ends were 4 bases for V and 3 bases for J; bases not matched to a gene: 6. This CDR3 comprises 15 residues. The CDR3 sequence: CASSFGTNVYNEQFF. The CDR3 region has the DNA TGTGCCAGCAGTTTTGGGACTAACGTCTACAATGAGCAGTTCTTC.

V is TRBV5-1 and J is TRBJ2-3, with D maybe TRBD2 (6 bases). Germline CDR1 SGHRS, CDR2 YFSETQ. The CDR3 consists of 14 residues. V was trimmed by 7 bases and J by 4 bases, leaving 16 bases between them. The CDR3 DNA reads as TGCGCCAGCCGGCGTCGACTAGAAGCAGATACGCAGTATTTT. Its translation is CASRRRLEADTQYF.

The CDR3 spells CATSAGSGRGETQYF. Written as DNA, the CDR3 is TGTGCCACCAGTGCGGGTAGCGGGAGGGGAGAGACCCAGTACTTC. J is TRBJ2-5 and V is TRBV24-1; TRBD2 aligns across 11 bases. The germline V gene encodes CDR1 KGHDR and CDR2 SFDVKD. This CDR3 contains 15 residues. V trimming: 5 bases; J trimming: 4 bases; junction bases outside the gene matches: 5.

V gene TRBV18 combines with J gene TRBJ1-1, with 7 bases aligning to TRBD1. Germline-derived CDR1 and CDR2 are KGHSH and LQKENI. V lost 5 bases and J lost 0; bases outside the gene matches: 6. The CDR3 is 15 residues long. CDR3 bases: TGTGCCAGCTCAAATCAGGGGGACATGAACACTGAAGCTTTCTTT. Protein sequence: CASSNQGDMNTEAFF.

The chain is built from TRBV5-6 and TRBJ2-1, with no clear D. V lost 1 base and J lost 0, with 5 bases in between. Per germline, CDR1 SGHDT and CDR2 YYEEEE. CDR3 size: 14 residues. The CDR3: CASSLQRSYNEQFF. As DNA, the CDR3 is TGTGCCAGCAGCTTGCAGCGCTCCTACAATGAGCAGTTCTTC.

This chain joins TRBV6-1 and TRBJ2-7; 8 bases match TRBD1. Germline CDR1 is MNHNS and CDR2 is SASEGT. This CDR3 spans 14 amino acids. J gave up 3 bases and V 3 bases, and 4 bases lay outside the gene matches. The CDR3: CASSDRQGSYEQYF. CDR3 DNA: TGTGCCAGCAGTGACCGACAGGGGAGCTACGAGCAGTACTTC.

This clone appeared once. This sequence joins TRBV5-6 and TRBJ1-1, with TRBD1 matching over 8 bases. The V and J ends lost 4 bases and 4 bases, in that order; junction bases with no gene match: 6. Germline loops: CDR1 SGHDT, CDR2 YYEEEE. The CDR3 runs to 14 residues. This CDR3 reads CASSRQGSGTEAFF. The DNA for the CDR3 is TGTGCCAGCAGCCGACAGGGGAGTGGCACTGAAGCTTTCTTT. The full variable domain, its missing parts supplied by reference TRBV5-6 and TRBJ1-1, is DAGVTQSPTHLIKTRGQQVTLRCSPKSGHDTVSWYQQALGQGPQFIFQYYEEEERQRGNFPDRFSGHQFPNYSSELNVNALLLGDSALYLCASSRQGSGTEAFFGQGTRLTVV.

This clone was seen just once. The rearrangement links TRBV12-3 or TRBV12-4 to TRBJ2-1; tentatively, D is TRBD1 (5 bases). The CDR3 length is 12 residues. Trimming took 7 bases from V and 6 from J, leaving 10 bases between them. CDR3 protein: CASTEQGNEQFF. The CDR3 DNA sequence: TGTGCCAGCACCGAGCAGGGCAATGAGCAGTTCTTC.

This clone was seen a single time. The chain recombines TRBV5-5 with TRBJ2-1, with a weak D call TRBD1 (6 bases). The V end was cut by 4 bases, the J end by 2 bases, with 10 bases between. The CDR3 sequence is 14 residues long. In germline, CDR1 is SGHKS, CDR2 YYEKEE (reference sequence). The CDR3 DNA sequence: TGTGCCAGCAGCCGGGACATTGCCTACAATGAGCAGTTCTTC. This sequence encodes CASSRDIAYNEQFF.

The chain joins TRBV5-4 to TRBJ1-2; no reliable D call. V dropped 4 bases and J dropped 5 bases, with 15 bases sitting between them. This CDR3 contains 14 residues. Germline-derived CDR1 and CDR2 are SGHNT and YYREEE (reference sequence). CDR3 in amino acids: CASSPGVGGYGYTF. In DNA form, the CDR3 reads TGTGCCAGCAGCCCCGGCGTGGGAGGGTATGGCTACACCTTC.

The V call is TRBV25-1, the J call TRBJ2-3; D is unresolved. The germline CDR1 and CDR2 sequences are MGHDK and SYGVNS. V was trimmed by 4 bases and J by 0 bases, leaving 11 bases between them. The CDR3 consists of 15 residues. CDR3: CASSVKRASTDTQYF. Written as DNA, the CDR3 is TGTGCCAGCAGTGTCAAGCGAGCTAGCACAGATACGCAGTATTTT.

Worth noting for this clone: This specimen includes other DNA sequences encoding the same CDR3. The rearrangement links TRBV24-1 to TRBJ1-5; 11 bases align to TRBD1. V trimming: 4 bases; J trimming: 1 base; junction bases outside the gene matches: 5. CDR1 and CDR2 from the germline V gene are KGHDR and SFDVKD. This CDR3 has 17 amino acids. CDR3 coding DNA: TGTGCCACCAGTGACCCCGGACAGGGGGCGAGCAATCAGCCCCAGCATTTT. It translates to CATSDPGQGASNQPQHF.

This clone was recorded only once. The V and J genes are TRBV14 and TRBJ2-5; 7 bases line up with TRBD1. Unmatched junction bases numbered 9, after V lost 3 bases and J lost 2 bases. The germline gives CDR1 SGHDN, CDR2 FVKESK. The CDR3 sequence is 16 residues long. CDR3 nucleotides: TGTGCCAGCAGCCACCTACAGGGGTTCCCACAAGAGACCCAGTACTTC. Amino acids: CASSHLQGFPQETQYF.